A single sample is the source of the 3 T cell receptor beta chains below, sequenced in a study of blood T cell repertoires in COVID-19. Libraries were prepared by immunoSEQ multiplex PCR; TCRdb keeps only in-frame clonotypes and omits some of them. Of tens of thousands of clones in the sample, approximately 79% were seen once. Material for sequencing was peripheral blood. Source of these receptors: a man between 65 and 85 years old with COVID-19, enrolled during active disease.

The chain links TRBV4-3 to TRBJ2-7; 7 nucleotides agree with TRBD1. The CDR3 covers 15 residues. Germline loops: CDR1 LGHNA, CDR2 YSLEER. The junction had 6 bases not matched to a gene; V was cut back by 1 base and J by 3 bases. The CDR3 DNA is TGCGCCAGCAGCCAAGCCGGGACAGCCTACTACGAGCAGTACTTC. This sequence encodes CASSQAGTAYYEQYF.

The chain links TRBV18 to TRBJ1-2; D uncertain. The CDR3 runs 13 residues. The V gene's germline CDR1 is KGHSH and CDR2 LQKENI. Trimming took off 5 bases at V and 7 bases at J, with 14 bases between the two ends. CDR3 sequence reads: CASSFEGASGYTF. The CDR3 nucleotides read TGTGCCAGCTCATTCGAGGGTGCGAGTGGCTACACCTTC. The full variable domain, its missing parts supplied by reference TRBV18 and TRBJ1-2, is NAGVMQNPRHLVRRRGQEARLRCSPMKGHSHVYWYRQLPEEGLKFMVYLQKENIIDESGMPKERFSAEFPKEGPSILRIQQVVRGDSAAYFCASSFEGASGYTFGSGTRLTVV.

The chain couples TRBV7-2 to TRBJ2-1; TRBD2 is a possible D gene (6 bases). This CDR3 has 14 residues. Trimming left V 3 bases short and J 4 bases short, with 10 bases between. Germline V lookup: CDR1 SGHTA, CDR2 FQGNSA. Here the CDR3 reads CASSFYGTYNEQFF. CDR3 in DNA: TGTGCCAGCAGCTTCTACGGGACTTACAATGAGCAGTTCTTC.